This TCR beta chain was sequenced for a study of T-cell memory formation after mild COVID-19. The wider study: Each donor largely had its own TCR clusters. Overall study results and limits: Contracting CD4+ clones sat mainly in CM and EM; CD8+ in EMRA.

After removal of 10 bases from V and 1 base from J, the junction contained 9 bases not matched to a gene. This CDR3 contains 15 residues. CDR1 is LNHDA and CDR2 is SQIVND in the germline V gene (reference sequence). Sample barcodes and UMIs were carried by the TCR alpha and TCR beta cDNA libraries that 5'RACE generated with constant-segment primers. TCRdb called the 5' RACE reads again in MiXCR, with one record for every CDR3 protein. The table has about 360,000 distinct CDR3 sequences, about 15% seen once. This clonotype appeared a few times. The antigen remains unidentified. The specimen was PBMCs or a T cell subset sorted from them (not recorded which). V and J are TRBV19 and TRBJ2-4, with 8 bases that match TRBD1. The TCR comes from a man in his late teens or twenties who had mild COVID-19 (a few samples of this study predate the infection). Cell type and time point are not known. The CDR3 nucleotides read TGTGCCACCCAGACAGGGGCTGGGGCCAAAAACATTCAGTACTTC. This codes for CATQTGAGAKNIQYF.